The 15 T cell receptor beta chains presented below share a single source sample, sequenced in a study of CD8+ T cells in alopecia areata (dated by TCRdb to 2016 to 2018). Libraries were built with the immunoSEQ multiplex PCR assay. To provide template for TCR sequencing, every sample had RNA extracted and reverse transcribed into cDNA. TCRdb took this table from immuneACCESS and kept in-frame rearrangements with V and J called. Such tables lack part of the clones; where checked against another copy, unresolved V genes explain under half of the gap, and the rest is unexplained. The sample data list about 180,000 clones, and less than 75% of these were observed just once. The top ten clones comprise approximately 10% of the sample. This specimen's time point label, per the study, means: baseline before oral tofacitinib. This sample comprised CD8+ T cells sorted from blood, obtained at week 0. These receptors were taken from a human donor with alopecia areata.

This clone was observed a few times. The CDR3 here is CASSPGVGNTGELFF. The CDR3 bases are TGCGCCAGCAGCCCTGGGGTCGGGAACACCGGGGAGCTGTTTTTT. The V gene is TRBV5-1, the J gene TRBJ2-2, with unresolved D. The ends were cut back, 4 bases at V and 1 base at J, with 11 bases in the middle. CDR3 length: 15 amino acids. The germline V gene has CDR1 SGHRS and CDR2 YFSETQ.

The rearrangement joins TRBV29-1 to TRBJ2-3; TRBD1 agrees at 8 bases. V lost 5 bases and J lost 2; bases outside the gene matches: 9. The germline V gene has CDR1 SQVTM and CDR2 ANQGSEA. The CDR3 covers 15 residues. The chain's CDR3 is CSVSTGDSDTDTQYF. CDR3 sequence (DNA): TGCAGCGTTTCGACAGGGGATTCCGACACAGATACGCAGTATTTT.

The J gene is TRBJ2-4, the V gene TRBV7-9; D gene ambiguous. Germline V gives CDR1 SEHNR, CDR2 FQNEAQ (reference sequence). V was trimmed by 7 bases and J by 6 bases, leaving 10 bases between them. This CDR3 has 12 amino acids. The DNA for the CDR3 is TGTGCCAGCATGTCCGCGTCAAACATTCAGTACTTC. It codes for CASMSASNIQYF.

This clone was observed a few times. The J gene is TRBJ1-4, the V gene TRBV15; 9 positions agree with TRBD1. The CDR3 length is 15 residues. V trimming: 5 bases; J trimming: 7 bases; junction bases outside the gene matches: 8. Germline lookup yields CDR1 LNHNV and CDR2 YYDKDF (reference sequence). CDR3 in DNA: TGTGCCACCAGCGGGAACAGGGGGCTCATTGAAAAACTGTTTTTT. Its protein product is CATSGNRGLIEKLFF.

The chain has TRBV11-2 and TRBJ2-7; the match to TRBD1 covers 8 bases. Per the germline V gene, CDR1 is SGHAT and CDR2 is FQNNGV. Trimming removed 6 bases from V and 5 bases from J; junction bases left unmatched: 6. CDR3 size: 13 residues. CDR3 sequence: CASSYDRGNEQYF. The CDR3 nucleotides are TGTGCCAGCAGTTACGACAGGGGCAACGAGCAGTACTTC.

The V and J genes are TRBV11-2 and TRBJ2-3, with 8 bases identical to TRBD2. The CDR3 is 14 residues long. Per the germline V gene, CDR1 is SGHAT and CDR2 is FQNNGV. After removal of 6 bases from V and 3 bases from J, the junction contained 5 bases not matched to a gene. CDR3: CASRAGVETDTQYF. CDR3 nucleotide sequence: TGTGCCAGCAGAGCGGGGGTGGAGACAGATACGCAGTATTTT.

The chain combines TRBV9 with TRBJ2-3; possibly TRBD1 or TRBD2 for D (5 bases each). Germline V CDR1 and CDR2: SGDLS, YYNGEE. The CDR3 covers 11 residues. V lost 7 bases and J lost 14, with 17 bases in between. Here the CDR3 reads CASGTGRGWYF. The CDR3 DNA reads as TGTGCCAGCGGGACGGGTCGGGGCTGGTATTTT.

The chain employs TRBV2 and TRBJ2-5; 10 nucleotides align to TRBD1. The J call is in doubt because the DNA end fits TRBJ2-7 better. The germline V gene encodes CDR1 SNHLY and CDR2 FYNNEI. The CDR3 sequence is 15 residues long. CDR3 bases: TGTGCCAGCAGTACAACCGGGACAGGGGTTTACGAGCAGTACTTC. It yields the protein CASSTTGTGVYEQYF.

This clone was counted a few times. The chain is built from TRBV13 and TRBJ2-7; 7 bases are a match to TRBD1. Unmatched junction bases numbered 3, after V lost 4 bases and J lost 3 bases. CDR1 is PRHDT, CDR2 FYEKMQ, per germline (reference sequence). The CDR3 runs to 13 residues. Written as DNA, the CDR3 is TGTGCCAGCAGCTCCGGGACAGACTACGAGCAGTACTTC. Translated, it gives CASSSGTDYEQYF.

The chain employs TRBV4-1 and TRBJ2-5; D call uncertain. CDR1 and CDR2 from the germline V gene are MGHRA and YSYEKL. The V end lost 3 bases, the J end lost 4 bases, and 3 bases lay between the germline ends. This CDR3 contains 11 residues. The CDR3 is CASSHLETQYF. For the CDR3, the DNA is TGCGCCAGCAGCCACCTAGAGACCCAGTACTTC.

This chain connects TRBV5-1 to TRBJ2-2; D is ambiguous. Trimming pared 4 bases from V and 7 bases from J, leaving 8 bases between. This CDR3 region has 12 residues. Germline V gives CDR1 SGHRS, CDR2 YFSETQ. As DNA, the CDR3 is TGCGCCAGCAGCATACTGATCGGGGAGCTGTTTTTT. Translated, it gives CASSILIGELFF. The whole variable domain, remainder taken from reference TRBV5-1 and TRBJ2-2, is KAGVTQTPRYLIKTRGQQVTLSCSPISGHRSVSWYQQTPGQGLQFLFEYFSETQRNKGNFPGRFSGRQFSNSRSEMNVSTLELGDSALYLCASSILIGELFFGEGSRLTVL.

The chain joins TRBV9 to TRBJ1-1; 7 nucleotides match TRBD1. The CDR3 is 14 residues long. Germline V gene data show CDR1 as SGDLS and CDR2 as YYNGEE. J lost 0 bases, V lost 3 bases, and 2 bases had no gene match. CDR3 sequence (DNA): TGTGCCAGCAGCGGAACAGGGGTGAACACTGAAGCTTTCTTT. Translating it yields CASSGTGVNTEAFF.

The sample holds a few counts of this clone. The chain uses TRBV7-9 and TRBJ2-1; TRBD2 is a possible D gene (5 bases). CDR3 length equals 14 residues. The germline V gene encodes CDR1 SEHNR and CDR2 FQNEAQ (reference sequence). The V gene lost 5 bases and the J gene lost 7 bases, with 15 bases spanning the gap. The CDR3 bases are TGTGCCAGCAGCATTACAACACGGGAAAATGAGCAGTTCTTC. Amino acid sequence: CASSITTRENEQFF.

This chain connects TRBV14 to TRBJ2-7; D ambiguous. Deletions cut 2 bases from V and 2 bases from J, with 13 bases between. This CDR3 comprises 15 residues. Germline CDR1 SGHDN, CDR2 FVKESK. The CDR3 loop reads CASSQTLSGTYEQYF. The CDR3 DNA reads as TGTGCCAGCAGCCAAACATTGAGTGGCACCTACGAGCAGTACTTC.

In this sample, this clone turned up once. The sample has other DNA sequences that encode this CDR3 too. The J gene is TRBJ1-1, the V gene TRBV25-1, with D perhaps matching TRBD1 (5 bases). The germline V and J ends were trimmed by 6 bases and 1 base, with 6 bases remaining between them. This CDR3 is built from 12 residues. Germline assignment: CDR1 MGHDK and CDR2 SYGVNS. CDR3 nucleotides: TGTGCCAGCAGCCAGGGGAACACTGAAGCTTTCTTT. It is translated as CASSQGNTEAFF.